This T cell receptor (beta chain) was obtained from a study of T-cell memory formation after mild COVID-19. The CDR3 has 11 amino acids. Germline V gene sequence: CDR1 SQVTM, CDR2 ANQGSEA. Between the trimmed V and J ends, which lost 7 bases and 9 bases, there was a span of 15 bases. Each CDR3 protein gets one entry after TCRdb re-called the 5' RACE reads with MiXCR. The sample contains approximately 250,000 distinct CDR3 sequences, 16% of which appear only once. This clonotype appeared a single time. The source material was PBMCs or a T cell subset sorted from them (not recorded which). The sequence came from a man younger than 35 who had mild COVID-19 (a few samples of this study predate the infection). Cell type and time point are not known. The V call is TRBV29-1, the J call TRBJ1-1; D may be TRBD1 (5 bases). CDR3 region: CSGEGRGQAFF. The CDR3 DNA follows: TGCAGCGGGGAGGGTAGGGGTCAAGCTTTCTTT.